This is a list of T cell receptor beta chains from one sample in a study of T-cell memory formation after mild COVID-19. Via MiXCR, TCRdb re-called the 5' RACE reads, giving one row per CDR3 protein. The sample holds roughly 250,000 distinct CDR3 sequences, over 15% seen once. Sample: PBMCs or a T cell subset sorted from them (not recorded which). All receptors come from a man younger than 30 who had mild COVID-19 (a few samples of this study predate the infection). Cell type and time point are not known. Each CDR3 is given with its conserved first and last residue. A D gene is named only where the DNA matches it firmly. Clone size appears in some rows only: once, few, many, or a class for an expanded clone.

TRBD2	NA	TRBJ2-3	TRBV29-1	CSVASGGGTDTQYF	TGCAGCGTTGCTTCTGGGGGGGGCACAGATACGCAGTATTTT
NA	many	TRBJ1-4	TRBV5-6	CASSFLSRDGEKLFF	TGTGCCAGCAGCTTCTTATCCAGGGACGGTGAAAAACTGTTTTTT
NA	NA	TRBJ2-3	TRBV10-3	CAIGSTDTQYF	TGTGCCATCGGGAGCACAGATACGCAGTATTTT
TRBD1	NA	TRBJ1-2	TRBV10-3	CAISDGQVGYGYTF	TGTGCCATCAGTGACGGACAGGTCGGCTATGGCTACACCTTC
NA	NA	TRBJ2-3	TRBV5-1	CASSLVGEDTQYF	TGCGCCAGCAGCTTGGTAGGGGAGGATACGCAGTATTTT
NA	NA	TRBJ2-2	TRBV4-2	CASSQDWRAIDTGELFF	TGTGCCAGCAGCCAAGATTGGCGAGCGATCGACACCGGGGAGCTGTTTTTT
NA	NA	TRBJ2-5	TRBV30	CAWKGKETQYF	TGTGCCTGGAAGGGTAAAGAGACCCAGTACTTC
NA	NA	TRBJ1-5	TRBV6-2/TRBV6-3	CASSYWGGGQPQHF	TGTGCCAGCAGTTACTGGGGCGGAGGTCAGCCCCAGCATTTT
NA	NA	TRBJ1-1	TRBV7-6	CASSLRAGTGGTEAFF	TGTGCCAGCAGCTTACGAGCCGGAACGGGGGGCACTGAAGCTTTCTTT
NA	NA	TRBJ2-1	TRBV5-1	CASSPQAANNEQFF	TGCGCCAGCAGCCCCCAGGCGGCCAACAATGAGCAGTTCTTC
NA	few	TRBJ1-2	TRBV18	CASSGTLGDYGYTF	TGTGCCAGCTCGGGGACACTCGGGGACTATGGCTACACCTTC
NA	many	TRBJ2-5	TRBV6-5	CASSYSGGDRTQYF	TGTGCCAGCAGTTACTCGGGAGGGGACAGGACCCAGTACTTC
NA	many	TRBJ2-3	TRBV10-3	CAMTPSLTDTQYF	TGTGCCATGACCCCTAGTTTGACAGATACGCAGTATTTT
NA	NA	TRBJ2-7	TRBV20-1	CSAHYSLYEQYF	TGCAGTGCTCACTATTCTCTCTACGAGCAGTACTTC
NA	NA	TRBJ1-6	TRBV7-9	CASSWDPYSPLHF	TGTGCCAGCAGCTGGGACCCCTATTCACCCCTCCACTTT
NA	few	TRBJ2-6	TRBV5-1	CASSLGTAPGANVLTF	TGCGCCAGCAGCTTGGGGACAGCTCCTGGGGCCAACGTCCTGACTTTC
NA	NA	TRBJ2-1	TRBV20-1	CSARGLFPKRDNEQFF	TGCAGTGCTAGAGGCCTCTTCCCCAAGCGGGACAATGAGCAGTTCTTC
NA	few	TRBJ1-1	TRBV2	CASSLKRVNTEAFF	TGTGCCAGCAGCCTGAAAAGGGTGAACACTGAAGCTTTCTTT